This is a list of T cell receptor beta chains from one sample in a study of OX40 agonist ivuxolimab in advanced cancers. The protocol was immunoSEQ multiplex PCR, while the TCRdb copy is restricted to in-frame clones and leaves out a portion. Among about 54,000 clones, roughly 81% were seen once, and the ten largest hold more than 1%. Sample: CD4+ or CD8+ T cells sorted from blood, taken in a trial of the OX40 agonist ivuxolimab. These receptors came from an adult with an advanced solid tumor such as melanoma, head and neck, liver or kidney cancer. Each CDR3 is given with its conserved first and last residue. The D gene is left open where the match is weak. A clone size is listed for some rows: how often the clone was seen (once, few, many), or a class if it is expanded.

CASSQFPGPTDTQYF | TGTGCCAGCAGCCAATTTCCGGGACCCACAGATACGCAGTATTTT | NA | TRBJ2-3 | NA | TRBV7-2
CASSPREWGVGNTIYF | TGTGCCAGCAGCCCCCGGGAGTGGGGGGTCGGAAACACCATATATTTT | few | TRBJ1-3 | NA | TRBV5-6
CASSLTSGASTDTQYF | TGTGCCAGCAGCTTAACTAGCGGAGCGAGCACAGATACGCAGTATTTT | NA | TRBJ2-3 | TRBD2 | TRBV7-2
CATLKDSLGQPQHF | TGTGCCACACTAAAGGACAGTTTGGGTCAGCCCCAGCATTTT | NA | TRBJ1-5 | NA | TRBV6-1
CASSAETSGRALGSYNEQFF | TGTGCCAGCAGCGCAGAGACTAGCGGGAGGGCCCTCGGAAGTTACAATGAGCAGTTCTTC | NA | TRBJ2-1 | TRBD2 | TRBV7-8
CASSIRDTGRGYTF | TGTGCCAGCAGTATCCGGGACACAGGTCGTGGCTACACCTTC | NA | TRBJ1-2 | NA | TRBV6-6
CASSFTGARTEAFF | TGTGCCAGCAGCTTTACCGGGGCCAGGACTGAAGCTTTCTTT | once | TRBJ1-1 | NA | TRBV5-5
CASSNRQPPYEQYF | TGTGCCAGTAGTAACCGACAACCTCCCTACGAGCAGTACTTC | NA | TRBJ2-7 | NA | TRBV19
CASSPGSRGDNEQFF | TGTGCCAGCTCACCAGGGAGCAGAGGCGACAATGAGCAGTTCTTC | NA | TRBJ2-1 | NA | TRBV18
CASSEKGRAGNTIYF | TGCGCCAGCAGTGAGAAGGGCAGGGCTGGAAACACCATATATTTT | NA | TRBJ1-3 | NA | TRBV10-2
CASRPTGNFYGYTF | TGTGCCAGCAGACCGACAGGGAACTTCTATGGCTACACCTTC | NA | TRBJ1-2 | TRBD1 | TRBV7-2
CASSYNDRNTEAFF | TGTGCCAGCAGCTATAATGACAGGAACACTGAAGCTTTCTTT | few | TRBJ1-1 | NA | TRBV5-6
CASSFMDSNTGELFF | TGTGCCAGCAGTTTCATGGATTCGAACACCGGGGAGCTGTTTTTT | NA | TRBJ2-2 | NA | TRBV6-5
CASKARVNDNEQFF | TGCGCCAGCAAGGCTCGCGTCAACGACAATGAGCAGTTCTTC | NA | TRBJ2-1 | NA | TRBV5-1
CASSGGQGLNYGYTF | TGCGCCAGCAGCGGGGGACAGGGCCTTAACTATGGCTACACCTTC | NA | TRBJ1-2 | TRBD1 | TRBV5-1
CATSRGLTGELFF | TGTGCCACCAGCCGTGGGTTGACCGGGGAGCTGTTTTTT | NA | TRBJ2-2 | NA | TRBV15
CASSLDQGNTGELFF | TGTGCCAGCAGCTTAGACCAGGGGAACACCGGGGAGCTGTTTTTT | NA | TRBJ2-2 | NA | TRBV7-2
CASSGGGTSGSSYNEQFF | TGTGCCAGCAGTGGGGGCGGGACTAGCGGGAGCTCCTACAATGAGCAGTTCTTC | NA | TRBJ2-1 | TRBD2 | TRBV6-1
CASSSSDFNTGELFF | TGTGCCAGCAGCTCTTCTGACTTCAACACCGGGGAGCTGTTTTTT | NA | TRBJ2-2 | NA | TRBV6-1
CASSSLPTGGDGYTF | TGTGCCAGCAGTTCCCTTCCGACAGGGGGAGATGGCTACACCTTC | NA | TRBJ1-2 | TRBD1 | TRBV6-5
CASSDRDRPHEQYF | TGTGCCAGCAGTGACCGGGACAGGCCCCACGAGCAGTACTTC | NA | TRBJ2-7 | TRBD1 | TRBV6-5
CASSPGGSTDTQYF | TGTGCCAGCAGCCCAGGGGGGAGCACAGATACGCAGTATTTT | NA | TRBJ2-3 | NA | TRBV5-4
CATSRVGQETQYF | TGTGCCACCAGCAGAGTGGGACAAGAGACCCAGTACTTC | NA | TRBJ2-5 | NA | TRBV15
CASSVDWVNYGYTF | TGTGCCAGCAGCGTAGATTGGGTTAACTATGGCTACACCTTC | few | TRBJ1-2 | NA | TRBV9
CASRPSGTDTQYF | TGTGCCAGCAGACCGTCGGGAACAGATACGCAGTATTTT | NA | TRBJ2-3 | NA | TRBV4-2
CASSFLETQYF | TGTGCCAGCAGTTTTCTAGAGACCCAGTACTTC | NA | TRBJ2-5 | NA | TRBV28
CSAGVSYEQYF | TGCAGCGCGGGGGTTTCCTACGAGCAGTACTTC | NA | TRBJ2-7 | NA | TRBV29-1
CASSLRERIQETQYF | TGTGCCAGCAGCCTGCGGGAGCGAATCCAAGAGACCCAGTACTTC | once | TRBJ2-5 | TRBD2 | TRBV9
CASSLRPGSNEKLFF | TGCGCCAGCAGCTTGAGGCCGGGGTCTAATGAAAAACTGTTTTTT | NA | TRBJ1-4 | NA | TRBV5-1